This TCR beta chain was sequenced for a study of T cell repertoires in cytomegalovirus infection. At the level of the study: Based on public TCR beta signatures, there were indications of CMV infection and of a matching HLA type.

TCRdb re-called the reads with MiXCR, one entry per CDR3 protein. This sample has nearly 550,000 distinct CDR3 sequences, with about 15% found just once. General observations from the study: Summed frequency of public TCR beta families distinguished CMV carriers with the relevant HLA. Dominating the ex vivo response were HLA-C-restricted CMV-specific TCR beta clonotypes.

This clonotype was recorded at least ten times. Its specificity is not known. The CDR3 has 16 amino acids. Germline CDR1 SGHVS, CDR2 FNYEAQ. J was trimmed by 1 base and V by 4 bases; bases with no gene match: 0. This TCR was sampled from a human donor in good health (CMV status not recorded). Some clones in this sample may be carry-over from other donors' samples. The sample was CD8+ T cells from PBMCs. The chain combines TRBV7-6 with TRBJ2-1; TRBD2 matches at 14 bases. The CDR3 DNA reads TGTGCCAGCAGCTGGACTAGCGGGAGGTCCTACAATGAGCAGTTCTTC. This codes for CASSWTSGRSYNEQFF.